The clone carrying this T cell receptor beta chain was seen only a few times. Its antigen is currently unknown. The data stem from a study of cytomegalovirus exposure and HLA in healthy donors. The study ran its PCR with 60 Vbeta and 13 Jbeta primers. Data came from immunoSEQ multiplex PCR; TCRdb stores just in-frame clones and leaves some out. The repertoire holds about 190,000 clones, with around four fifths as singletons. Germline CDR1 is MNHEY and CDR2 is SVGAGI. The CDR3 is 12 residues long. Trimming stripped 6 bases from V and 5 bases from J, with 10 bases between. General study points: Most likely, a cluster of highly shared sequence variants arose as a sequencing artifact.

The chain carries TRBV6-5 and TRBJ1-1; D may be TRBD1 (5 bases). This clonotype originated in a woman aged 35 to 49 in good health and CMV-seronegative. Sequences were obtained from PBMCs. CDR3 in DNA: TGTGCCAGCAGGGGGCTGGTTACTGAAGCTTTCTTT. Protein: CASRGLVTEAFF.